This T cell receptor (beta chain) was observed in a study of a mutant IDH1 vaccine in newly diagnosed glioma. Study information: Patients in the study were vaccinated eight times, receiving shots in weeks 1, 3, 5, 7, 11, 15, 19 and 23. Treated patients, averaging around 40 years, were roughly 60% male and around 38% female. Earlier care involved radiotherapy, temozolomide, or both, and the majority received both. Study results and limitations: Apparently unrelated to pseudoprogression were changes in the top peripheral T cell clonotypes.

Trimming removed 6 bases from V and 7 bases from J, with 12 bases in between. CDR3 length: 12 residues. CDR1 and CDR2 (germline): SEHNR, FQNEAQ (reference sequence). Repertoires were generated with immunoSEQ multiplex PCR, while TCRdb's copy carries only in-frame clones and drops some. This sample yields 30,000 to 35,000 clones, of which 56% are seen a single time; 9.5% to 11% belongs to the top ten. This clone was counted a single time. Its cognate antigen is unknown. The time point: week 5, during vaccination. It was 300 ug of mutant IDH1 20-mer peptide that made up each vaccine dose, given with topical imiquimod.

The material sequenced was PBMCs, taken from a glioma patient whose treatment included an IDH1 peptide vaccine. This chain connects TRBV7-9 to TRBJ1-2; weak D call: TRBD1 (5 bases). This TCR was recovered from a woman between 18 and 29 years old with glioma. CDR3 sequence reads: CASRDRGSGYTF. The CDR3 nucleotides are TGTGCCAGCAGGGATAGGGGAAGTGGCTACACCTTC.